Following are 9 T cell receptor beta chains from one sample sequenced in a study of T cell changes during pregnancy in multiple sclerosis. Some clones are missing from TCRdb's copy, which holds only in-frame ones; the method was immunoSEQ multiplex PCR. This table has 50,000 or so clones, about 93% appearing once. The sequenced sample was CD4+ T cells from peripheral blood mononuclear cells, obtained in the second trimester of pregnancy. These receptors were collected from a female donor with multiple sclerosis, enrolled in a pregnancy study.

The CDR3 reads CAISESIRDSPLHF. DNA for the CDR3: TGTGCCATCAGTGAGTCTATCCGGGATTCACCCCTCCACTTT. The chain uses TRBV10-3 and TRBJ1-6; D ambiguous. V shed 0 bases and J shed 8 bases, with 8 bases lying between them. The germline V gene encodes CDR1 ENHRY and CDR2 SYGVKD. The CDR3 is made up of 14 amino acids.

The genes are TRBV14 and TRBJ2-4, with D possibly TRBD2 on 5 matching bases. Germline V gene data show CDR1 as SGHDN and CDR2 as FVKESK. There are 17 residues in the CDR3. With 3 bases removed from V and 0 bases from J, the gap between germline ends came to 15 bases. CDR3 nucleotides: TGTGCCAGCAGCCATAACCACGGGGATGTAGCCAAAAACATTCAGTACTTC. Translation: CASSHNHGDVAKNIQYF. The full variable domain, in which reference TRBV14 and TRBJ2-4 provide the parts outside the CDR3, is EAGVTQFPSHSVIEKGQTVTLRCDPISGHDNLYWYRRVMGKEIKFLLHFVKESKQDESGMPNNRFLAERTGGTYSTLKVQPAELEDSGVYFCASSHNHGDVAKNIQYFGAGTRLSVL.

The chain uses TRBV5-1 and TRBJ2-2; D might be TRBD1 (5 bases). CDR1 is SGHRS, CDR2 YFSETQ, per germline. The CDR3 runs 15 residues. Between the trimmed V and J ends, which lost 1 base and 0 bases, there was a span of 7 bases. The CDR3: CASSLPGPNTGELFF. The CDR3 coding sequence is TGCGCCAGCAGCTTGCCAGGGCCGAACACCGGGGAGCTGTTTTTT.

The chain uses TRBV28 and TRBJ1-4; 7 nucleotides line up with TRBD1. This CDR3 is built from 16 residues. V lost 5 bases, J lost 5 bases, and 11 bases stayed unmatched. The germline CDR1 and CDR2 sequences are MDHEN and SYDVKM. CDR3 sequence: CASSASGGGTNEKLFF. The CDR3 DNA sequence: TGTGCCAGCAGTGCATCGGGAGGGGGCACGAATGAAAAACTGTTTTTT.

V and J are TRBV7-3 and TRBJ2-3; 8 nucleotides match TRBD2. This CDR3 has 16 amino acids. Germline CDR1 is SGHTA and CDR2 is FQGTGA. Trimming removed 5 bases from V and 4 bases from J; junction bases left unmatched: 11. CDR3 loop: CASSTGGGGIADTQYF. CDR3 DNA sequence: TGTGCCAGCAGCACGGGAGGGGGGGGAATAGCAGATACGCAGTATTTT.

This rearrangement joins TRBV5-4 to TRBJ2-5; 8 bases are shared with TRBD2. The CDR3 has 15 residues. V was clipped by 2 bases and J by 3 bases; unmatched bases: 6. Germline V CDR1 and CDR2: SGHNT, YYREEE (reference sequence). CDR3 residues: CASSFSSGGKETQYF. The CDR3 bases are TGTGCCAGCAGCTTTAGTTCGGGAGGGAAAGAGACCCAGTACTTC.

The J gene is TRBJ1-2, the V gene TRBV6-1; 7 positions match TRBD1. V was clipped by 2 bases and J by 5 bases; unmatched bases: 8. Germline V gene lookup returns CDR1 MNHNS and CDR2 SASEGT. The CDR3 runs 15 residues. The CDR3 region is CASSERQGIGYGYTF. As DNA, the CDR3 is TGTGCCAGCAGTGAAAGACAGGGAATCGGATATGGCTACACCTTC.

The chain is built from TRBV29-1 and TRBJ2-1; no definite D call. This CDR3 is built from 13 residues. From germline, CDR1 is SQVTM and CDR2 ANQGSEA. The V end lost 4 bases, the J end lost 6 bases, and 13 bases lay between the germline ends. CDR3 sequence (DNA): TGCAGCGTTGCTCAGGCAACCCCCAATGAGCAGTTCTTC. This encodes CSVAQATPNEQFF.

The genes are TRBV7-2 and TRBJ1-1; 8 positions match TRBD1. J was trimmed by 6 bases and V by 2 bases; bases with no gene match: 8. Germline V gene sequence: CDR1 SGHTA, CDR2 FQGNSA. The CDR3 has 15 residues. The CDR3 loop is CASSLINTGGSEAFF. CDR3 in DNA: TGTGCCAGCAGCTTAATAAACACAGGGGGGTCTGAAGCTTTCTTT.